This passage covers 24 T cell receptor beta chains from one sample sequenced in a study. TCRdb reprocessed the 5' RACE reads via MiXCR and lists one record per CDR3 protein. The sample consists of just under 65,000 distinct CDR3 sequences, around a fifth of them appearing once. Input material: memory CD4+ T cells sorted from a lymph node. Subset of the sample: memory CD4+ T cells, CD4+CD45RO+CD25-. These receptors originate from a female donor with breast cancer.

The chain recombines TRBV7-9 with TRBJ2-3; possible D gene TRBD1, 5 bases. The germline V gene encodes CDR1 SEHNR and CDR2 FQNEAQ (reference sequence). The CDR3 is 15 residues long. The V and J ends lost 4 bases and 4 bases respectively, with 15 bases between them. In nucleotides, the CDR3 is TGTGCCAGCAGCTCCCAGGGTAATGGGGCAGATACGCAGTATTTT. This codes for CASSSQGNGADTQYF.

This clonotype was counted ten times or more. The chain couples TRBV5-1 to TRBJ2-2, with TRBD1 identical over 7 bases. Per germline, CDR1 SGHRS and CDR2 YFSETQ. J was trimmed by 3 bases and V by 7 bases; bases with no gene match: 9. CDR3 length: 15 amino acids. Here the CDR3 DNA reads TGCGCCAGCCAAACACAGACAGGGTACACCGGGGAGCTGTTTTTT. Translated, it gives CASQTQTGYTGELFF.

DNA for the CDR3: TGTGCCAGCAGCCCTCTCGGGAGGGGAAATCAGCCCCAGCATTTT. This sequence encodes CASSPLGRGNQPQHF. The chain recombines TRBV28 with TRBJ1-5, with D possibly TRBD1 on 5 matching bases. The germline CDR1 and CDR2 sequences are MDHEN and SYDVKM. V lost 6 bases to trimming and J lost 4 bases, with 16 bases between them. The CDR3 runs 15 residues.

In this sample, this clonotype turned up a few times. The V gene is TRBV6-1, the J gene TRBJ1-2, with 7 bases matching TRBD1. With V trimmed by 3 bases and J by 4 bases, 5 bases remained unmatched. CDR1 is MNHNS and CDR2 is SASEGT in the germline V gene. The CDR3 sequence is 14 residues long. This chain's CDR3 is CASSDPNRGYGYTF. The CDR3 nucleotides are TGTGCCAGCAGTGACCCCAACAGGGGCTATGGCTACACCTTC.

This clonotype was seen a few times. This sequence joins TRBV2 and TRBJ1-5; D unclear. The CDR3 is made up of 13 amino acids. CDR1 is SNHLY, CDR2 FYNNEI, per germline. Trimming pared 6 bases from V and 0 bases from J, leaving 6 bases between. CDR3: CASRVDSNQPQHF. In DNA, the CDR3 is TGTGCCAGCAGGGTGGATAGCAATCAGCCCCAGCATTTT.

This clonotype showed up just a few times. This chain links TRBV20-1 with TRBJ2-1; 11 nucleotides align to TRBD2. The V gene end was trimmed by 0 bases and the J gene end by 15 bases; junction bases not matched to a gene: 13. In germline, CDR1 is DFQATT, CDR2 SNEGSKA (reference sequence). CDR3 length: 15 residues. This CDR3 is CSARDRRLAGSTSFF. The CDR3 coding sequence is TGCAGTGCTAGAGACCGGAGACTAGCGGGATCGACCTCGTTCTTC.

The rearrangement uses TRBV7-9 and TRBJ1-2; a weak D match, TRBD1 (6 bases). Germline CDR1 reads SEHNR; CDR2 reads FQNEAQ (reference sequence). Trimming shortened V by 4 bases and J by 8 bases, and 17 bases separated the two germline ends. There are 14 residues in the CDR3. The CDR3 loop reads CASSSSGQTGGYTF. In DNA, the CDR3 is TGTGCCAGCAGCTCCTCTGGACAGACCGGGGGCTACACCTTC.

This clonotype was picked up a small number of times. The V gene is TRBV6-1, the J gene TRBJ1-6; D gene unclear. CDR3 size: 16 residues. Germline loops: CDR1 MNHNS, CDR2 SASEGT. Trimming took off 0 bases at V and 0 bases at J, with 6 bases between the two ends. The CDR3 sequence: CASSEAVSSYNSPLHF. The CDR3 DNA is TGTGCCAGCAGTGAAGCAGTCAGCTCCTATAATTCACCCCTCCACTTT.

This clonotype was counted ten times or more. The chain is built from TRBV20-1 and TRBJ1-2, with 10 positions matching TRBD1. The germline gives CDR1 DFQATT, CDR2 SNEGSKA (reference sequence). Trimming at V came to 2 bases and at J to 8 bases, leaving 8 bases not matched to a gene. The CDR3 runs 14 residues. The CDR3 here is CSARPPGDRGGYTF. In DNA, the CDR3 is TGCAGTGCTAGACCGCCGGGGGACAGGGGAGGCTACACCTTC.

This clonotype was observed a handful of times. The rearrangement joins TRBV29-1 to TRBJ1-1; D gene unclear. Germline V gives CDR1 SQVTM, CDR2 ANQGSEA. Between the trimmed V and J ends, which lost 7 bases and 3 bases, there was a span of 12 bases. The CDR3 loop spans 12 amino acids. CDR3 nucleotide sequence: TGCAGCGGAAGGACGGAATACACTGAAGCTTTCTTT. Its protein product is CSGRTEYTEAFF.

The chain couples TRBV7-2 to TRBJ2-1; 9 bases agree with TRBD2. The V segment lost 5 bases and the J segment 8 bases; nucleotides outside the gene matches: 22. This CDR3 comprises 19 residues. Germline V CDR1 and CDR2: SGHTA, FQGNSA. The CDR3 reads CASSRRSGIAGDLIHEQFF. CDR3 bases: TGTGCCAGCAGCAGAAGGTCGGGCATAGCGGGAGATCTAATCCATGAGCAGTTCTTC.

The rearrangement joins TRBV9 to TRBJ1-1; D gene uncertain. The germline gives CDR1 SGDLS, CDR2 YYNGEE. This CDR3 comprises 13 residues. Trimming took off 6 bases at V and 8 bases at J, with 17 bases between the two ends. This chain's CDR3 is CASNPGSDWEAFF. DNA for the CDR3: TGTGCCAGCAACCCCGGGAGCGATTGGGAAGCTTTCTTT.

At least ten counts were recorded for this clonotype. The J gene is TRBJ1-1, the V gene TRBV5-1; possible D gene TRBD1, 5 bases. The V and J ends lost 7 bases and 4 bases respectively, with 17 bases between them. This CDR3 has 14 amino acids. CDR1 is SGHRS, CDR2 YFSETQ, per germline. Here the CDR3 reads CASGDPTRGTEAFF. CDR3 in DNA: TGCGCCAGCGGGGACCCCACGAGGGGCACTGAAGCTTTCTTT.

Regarding this clonotype: This could be a read error, since a much larger clone is one nucleotide away. This chain joins TRBV29-1 and TRBJ2-7; D is unresolved. CDR1 is SQVTM and CDR2 is ANQGSEA in the germline V gene. There are 11 residues in the CDR3. V was cut by 4 bases and J by 5 bases, with 9 bases left in between. Here the CDR3 reads CSVGRAHEQYF. The CDR3 nucleotides are TGCAGCGTTGGTCGTGCCCACGAGCAGTACTTC.

This chain uses TRBV25-1 with TRBJ1-3; D gene unclear. Per the germline V gene, CDR1 is MGHDK and CDR2 is SYGVNS. CDR3 size: 14 residues. Trimming pared 3 bases from V and 7 bases from J, leaving 13 bases between. This chain's CDR3 is CASSDEAFRNTIYF. DNA of the CDR3: TGTGCCAGCAGTGATGAGGCATTCCGTAACACCATATATTTT. The whole variable domain, remainder taken from reference TRBV25-1 and TRBJ1-3, is EADIYQTPRYLVIGTGKKITLECSQTMGHDKMYWYQQDPGMELHLIHYSYGVNSTEKGDLSSESTVSRIRTEHFPLTLESARPSHTSQYLCASSDEAFRNTIYFGEGSWLTVV.

This clonotype has ten or more counts. The chain joins TRBV6-1 to TRBJ1-5; D is undetermined. V lost 1 base, J lost 2 bases, and 6 bases lay in between. Germline CDR1 reads MNHNS; CDR2 reads SASEGT. The CDR3 is made up of 14 amino acids. CDR3 in DNA: TGTGCCAGCAGTGAAGGCGGGGGCAATCAGCCCCAGCATTTT. Residues: CASSEGGGNQPQHF.

Here the CDR3 reads CSASEGTSGKNEQFF. CDR3 nucleotide sequence: TGCAGTGCTAGCGAGGGGACTAGCGGGAAGAATGAGCAGTTCTTC. This chain links TRBV20-1 with TRBJ2-1; 13 nucleotides align to TRBD2. Germline-derived CDR1 and CDR2 are DFQATT and SNEGSKA (reference sequence). Germline trimming cut 3 bases from V and 7 bases from J; bases unmatched to any gene: 6. CDR3 size: 15 residues.

This clonotype was counted a few times. The J gene is TRBJ2-3, the V gene TRBV2; 10 bases align to TRBD1. The CDR3 totals 13 residues. Per the germline V gene, CDR1 is SNHLY and CDR2 is FYNNEI. J was trimmed by 6 bases and V by 7 bases; bases with no gene match: 4. The CDR3 here is CASTGQGGDTQYF. As DNA, the CDR3 is TGTGCCAGCACCGGACAGGGGGGGGATACGCAGTATTTT.

With respect to this clonotype: This may be a read error, as it is one base from a much larger clone. The V call is TRBV4-2, the J call TRBJ1-4, with a weak D call TRBD1 (6 bases). The V gene's germline CDR1 is LGHNA and CDR2 YNFKEQ. CDR3 length equals 17 residues. The V end was cut by 0 bases, the J end by 3 bases, with 14 bases between. The CDR3 coding sequence is TGTGCCAGCAGCCAAGATGGGGGCCTGACAGCTAATGAAAAACTGTTTTTT. Protein: CASSQDGGLTANEKLFF.

This clonotype occurred a few times. The chain combines TRBV5-1 with TRBJ1-1; possible D gene TRBD1, 5 bases. The CDR3 contains 14 residues. The germline gives CDR1 SGHRS, CDR2 YFSETQ. Trimming shortened V by 4 bases and J by 1 base, and 11 bases separated the two germline ends. Written as DNA, the CDR3 is TGCGCCAGCAGCGTACAGGAGGGGAACACTGAAGCTTTCTTT. Its protein product is CASSVQEGNTEAFF. The complete variable domain, with remaining parts taken from reference TRBV5-1 and TRBJ1-1, reads KAGVTQTPRYLIKTRGQQVTLSCSPISGHRSVSWYQQTPGQGLQFLFEYFSETQRNKGNFPGRFSGRQFSNSRSEMNVSTLELGDSALYLCASSVQEGNTEAFFGQGTRLTVV.

This chain links TRBV6-1 with TRBJ2-7; a weak D match, TRBD1 (5 bases). Trimming removed 4 bases from V and 0 bases from J, with 13 bases in between. The germline CDR1 and CDR2 sequences are MNHNS and SASEGT. The CDR3 has 15 amino acids. The CDR3 sequence: CASSVQGRSSYEQYF. The DNA for the CDR3 is TGTGCCAGCAGTGTGCAGGGCCGAAGCTCCTACGAGCAGTACTTC.

The rearrangement joins TRBV7-9 to TRBJ2-1, with 9 bases that match TRBD1. This CDR3 has 12 residues. The germline CDR1 and CDR2 sequences are SEHNR and FQNEAQ (reference sequence). Trimming removed 6 bases from V and 8 bases from J; junction bases left unmatched: 2. CDR3 nucleotides: TGTGCCAGCAGACGGACAGGGGATGAGCAGTTCTTC. Protein sequence: CASRRTGDEQFF.

The chain recombines TRBV2 with TRBJ2-7, with TRBD1 matching over 9 bases. The CDR3 loop spans 12 amino acids. After removal of 11 bases from V and 4 bases from J, the junction contained 6 bases not matched to a gene. CDR1 and CDR2 from the germline V gene are SNHLY and FYNNEI. The chain's CDR3 is CAGGGQGYEQYF. For the CDR3, the DNA is TGTGCCGGAGGGGGACAGGGTTACGAGCAGTACTTC.

This clonotype occurred many times. The V call is TRBV6-5, the J call TRBJ1-1; TRBD1 is a possible D gene (5 bases). Trimming removed 6 bases from V and 1 base from J, with 18 bases in between. Germline V CDR1 and CDR2: MNHEY, SVGAGI. This CDR3 contains 16 residues. CDR3 DNA sequence: TGTGCCAGCAGCCTCGACAGCTCCCGGGGGAACACTGAAGCTTTCTTT. Translating it yields CASSLDSSRGNTEAFF.